The 31 T cell receptor beta chains presented below share a single source sample, sequenced in a study of T cells in Graves' hyperthyroidism and ophthalmopathy. RNA transcripts gave rise to amplified TCR beta CDR3 regions. First-round RT-PCR targeting the TCR CDR3 was performed with the HTBI primer set. TCRdb reprocessed the multiplex PCR reads with MiXCR, giving one entry per CDR3 protein. The table includes around 600,000 distinct CDR3 sequences, more than 15% detected once. Sequencing was carried out using blood. The receptors originated from a woman aged 40 to 50 with Graves' ophthalmopathy.

This clonotype was found a few times. One end of the junction is discordant with germline, which a read error may explain. The chain uses TRBV5-1 and TRBJ1-2; D perhaps matches TRBD1 (6 bases). The length of the CDR3 is 12 residues. Per the germline V gene, CDR1 is SGHRS and CDR2 is YFSETQ. This CDR3 reads CASGPPGEGYTF. Here the CDR3 DNA reads TGTGCCAGCGGACCCCCAGGGGAAGGCTACACCTTC. Complete variable domain (other parts from reference TRBV5-1 and TRBJ1-2): KAGVTQTPRYLIKTRGQQVTLSCSPISGHRSVSWYQQTPGQGLQFLFEYFSETQRNKGNFPGRFSGRQFSNSRSEMNVSTLELGDSALYLCASGPPGEGYTFGSGTRLTVV.

This clonotype has a count of ten or more. CDR3 in DNA: TGTGCCAGCAGTCAACAGAGAGCAACTAATGAAAAACTGTTTTTT. It translates to CASSQQRATNEKLFF. This sequence joins TRBV2 and TRBJ1-4; D remains unclear. The CDR3 totals 15 residues. Looked up from germline, CDR1 is SNHLY and CDR2 is FYNNEI. V lost 5 bases, J lost 0 bases, and 10 bases lay in between.

This sequence joins TRBV5-1 and TRBJ2-3; the D is unclear. This CDR3 region has 16 residues. The germline V and J ends were trimmed by 0 bases and 6 bases, with 17 bases remaining between them. Germline loops: CDR1 SGHRS, CDR2 YFSETQ. CDR3 nucleotides: TGCGCCAGCAGCTTGGTTGGTCCCGGGCCCGGGGATACGCAGTATTTT. As protein: CASSLVGPGPGDTQYF.

This clonotype was counted many times. The chain couples TRBV5-1 to TRBJ2-1; D may correspond to TRBD1 or TRBD2 (6 bases each). The V gene lost 1 base and the J gene lost 6 bases, with 11 bases spanning the gap. Germline V gene lookup returns CDR1 SGHRS and CDR2 YFSETQ. The length of the CDR3 is 14 residues. Here the CDR3 reads CASSLSRGGNEQFF. CDR3 bases: TGCGCCAGCAGCTTGTCCAGGGGAGGCAATGAGCAGTTCTTC. Based on the CDR3 plus reference TRBV5-1 and TRBJ2-1, the full variable domain is KAGVTQTPRYLIKTRGQQVTLSCSPISGHRSVSWYQQTPGQGLQFLFEYFSETQRNKGNFPGRFSGRQFSNSRSEMNVSTLELGDSALYLCASSLSRGGNEQFFGPGTRLTVL.

This clonotype occurred many times. V gene TRBV28 combines with J gene TRBJ1-1, with a possible D match to TRBD1 (6 bases). Trimming removed 3 bases from V and 1 base from J, with 21 bases in between. The CDR3 has 18 amino acids. Per germline, CDR1 MDHEN and CDR2 SYDVKM. CDR3 DNA: TGTGCCAGCAGTTTCAGATGGGGCAGGGGTAAGAAGAACACTGAAGCTTTCTTT. It translates to CASSFRWGRGKKNTEAFF.

This clonotype occurred a few times. The rearrangement uses TRBV19 and TRBJ1-1, with D hard to call. This CDR3 contains 17 residues. The germline V and J ends were trimmed by 5 bases and 0 bases, with 19 bases remaining between them. CDR1 is LNHDA, CDR2 SQIVND, per germline (reference sequence). DNA for the CDR3: TGTGCCAGTAGTTTGGCCGGGCCGAACACTTTGAACACTGAAGCTTTCTTT. Its translation: CASSLAGPNTLNTEAFF. Supplemented by reference TRBV19 and TRBJ1-1, the full variable domain reads DGGITQSPKYLFRKEGQNVTLSCEQNLNHDAMYWYRQDPGQGLRLIYYSQIVNDFQKGDIAEGYSVSREKKESFPLTVTSAQKNPTAFYLCASSLAGPNTLNTEAFFGQGTRLTVV.

The chain links TRBV20-1 to TRBJ2-4; 7 nucleotides align to TRBD2. Germline V gene sequence: CDR1 DFQATT, CDR2 SNEGSKA (reference sequence). This CDR3 comprises 15 residues. The trim removed 5 bases at V and 5 bases at J, leaving 12 bases unmatched. CDR3 nucleotide sequence: TGCAGTGCTCCCCCAGCGGCGGGAGTGGAAAACATTCAGTACTTC. This gives the protein CSAPPAAGVENIQYF.

This clonotype has a handful of counts. This chain links TRBV28 with TRBJ2-2, with D hard to call. V lost 1 base to trimming and J lost 6 bases, with 6 bases between them. CDR1 is MDHEN and CDR2 is SYDVKM in the germline V gene. CDR3 length: 13 residues. The CDR3 DNA is TGTGCCAGCAGTTTATACGCGGCCGGGGAGCTGTTTTTT. It translates to CASSLYAAGELFF.

This clonotype was seen repeatedly, ten times or more. The V gene is TRBV5-1, the J gene TRBJ2-5, with D possibly TRBD2 on 6 matching bases. V lost 3 bases, J lost 6 bases, and 15 bases lay in between. The CDR3 has 14 amino acids. Germline V CDR1 and CDR2: SGHRS, YFSETQ. The CDR3, as DNA: TGCGCCAGCAGCTACGACACCGGCGGGAAGACCCAGTACTTC. Its protein product is CASSYDTGGKTQYF.

This clonotype was counted ten times or more. The rearrangement uses TRBV20-1 and TRBJ2-5, with D possibly being TRBD2 (5 bases). Trimming cost V 3 bases and J 2 bases, with 16 bases left between them. The germline V gene has CDR1 DFQATT and CDR2 SNEGSKA (reference sequence). The CDR3 covers 15 residues. The CDR3 bases are TGCAGTGCTAGTCCCCCTGAGGGCCTGCAAGAGACCCAGTACTTC. This gives the protein CSASPPEGLQETQYF.

DNA of the CDR3: TGTGCCAGTAGAGAAACTAGCGGGGGGCGAAGCTCCTACAATGAGCAGTTCTTC. This translates into CASRETSGGRSSYNEQFF. V gene TRBV19 combines with J gene TRBJ2-1, with 12 bases that match TRBD2. The CDR3 is 18 amino acids. Germline loops: CDR1 LNHDA, CDR2 SQIVND (reference sequence). The ends lost 6 bases at V and 0 bases at J; junction bases unmatched: 9.

This clonotype was counted many times. This chain uses TRBV12-3 or TRBV12-4 with TRBJ1-1; 7 nucleotides line up with TRBD1. This CDR3 spans 12 amino acids. V shed 0 bases and J 10 bases; nucleotides not matched to a gene: 2. As DNA, the CDR3 is TGTGCCAGCAGTTTAGCAGGGGGCGCAGCTTTCTTT. Amino acid sequence: CASSLAGGAAFF.

The chain joins TRBV2 to TRBJ2-5; 10 nucleotides align to TRBD2. V lost 5 bases, J lost 4 bases, and 13 bases stayed unmatched. Germline V CDR1 and CDR2: SNHLY, FYNNEI. The length of the CDR3 is 17 residues. The CDR3 is CASSYLAGATRGETQYF. CDR3 nucleotides: TGTGCCAGCAGTTATCTAGCGGGGGCGACCCGGGGAGAGACCCAGTACTTC.

This clonotype has more than one count but fewer than ten. CDR3 bases: TGCAGTGCCCTACTCAACAGGGGGGGTTCTTACGAGCAGTACTTC. Translation: CSALLNRGGSYEQYF. This chain uses TRBV20-1 with TRBJ2-7; possible D gene TRBD1, 8 bases. Germline CDR1 DFQATT, CDR2 SNEGSKA (reference sequence). The CDR3 sequence is 15 residues long. V was shortened by 6 bases and J by 4 bases, with 22 bases between the two germline ends.

Many counts were recorded for this clonotype. V is TRBV11-1 and J is TRBJ2-5; 8 bases fit TRBD1. Germline assignment: CDR1 SGHAT and CDR2 FQDESV (reference sequence). This CDR3 contains 15 residues. With V trimmed by 3 bases and J by 5 bases, 8 bases remained unmatched. The CDR3 region has the DNA TGTGCCAGCAGCTTCTCGACAGGGGAGGTGGAGACCCAGTACTTC. Protein: CASSFSTGEVETQYF.

This chain links TRBV6-5 with TRBJ2-2; the D is unclear. Trimming pared 0 bases from V and 0 bases from J, leaving 5 bases between. This CDR3 is built from 15 residues. Germline lookup yields CDR1 MNHEY and CDR2 SVGAGI. The CDR3 region has the DNA TGTGCCAGCAGTTACTCGTCTTCGAACACCGGGGAGCTGTTTTTT. Its translation: CASSYSSSNTGELFF.

V is TRBV10-3 and J is TRBJ1-1, with D unclear. CDR1 and CDR2 from the germline V gene are ENHRY and SYGVKD. The CDR3 is made up of 14 amino acids. V lost 4 bases to trimming and J lost 2 bases, with 11 bases between them. The CDR3 loop is CAISGDGSNTEAFF. Here the CDR3 DNA reads TGTGCCATCAGTGGCGACGGATCTAACACTGAAGCTTTCTTT.

The table lists this clonotype with a few counts. This sequence joins TRBV6-1 and TRBJ2-2, with no clear D. Germline V gene sequence: CDR1 MNHNS, CDR2 SASEGT. CDR3 length equals 14 residues. V shed 7 bases and J shed 0 bases, with 9 bases lying between them. This chain's CDR3 is CASKLDSNTGELFF. The CDR3, as DNA: TGTGCCAGCAAATTAGATTCGAACACCGGGGAGCTGTTTTTT.

The rearrangement uses TRBV7-3 and TRBJ2-5; a possible D gene is TRBD2 (7 bases). This CDR3 is 15 amino acids long. V was shortened by 4 bases and J by 3 bases, with 15 bases between the two germline ends. Germline CDR1 and CDR2: SGHTA and FQGTGA. The chain's CDR3 is CASSSGGAGKETQYF. CDR3 nucleotide sequence: TGTGCCAGCAGCTCGGGGGGCGCGGGAAAAGAGACCCAGTACTTC.

There are many counts of this clonotype. The chain joins TRBV3-1 to TRBJ2-7, with D perhaps assigned TRBD1 or TRBD2 (5 bases each). V was cut by 2 bases and J by 6 bases, with 17 bases left in between. Germline lookup yields CDR1 LGHDT and CDR2 YNNKEL (reference sequence). There are 15 residues in the CDR3. CDR3 residues: CASSQSHGAAIEQYF. DNA of the CDR3: TGTGCCAGCAGCCAATCGCACGGGGCCGCAATCGAGCAGTACTTC.

This clonotype has just a few counts. The gene calls are TRBV4-1 and TRBJ1-3; TRBD1 is a possible D gene (6 bases). Germline CDR1 MGHRA, CDR2 YSYEKL. Trimming cost V 4 bases and J 0 bases, with 7 bases left between them. The CDR3 has 14 amino acids. CDR3 amino acids: CASSRTVSGNTIYF. CDR3 sequence (DNA): TGCGCCAGCAGCCGGACAGTCTCTGGAAACACCATATATTTT.

This clonotype was counted at least ten times. The chain recombines TRBV11-2 with TRBJ2-6; no clear D gene. Trimming cost V 5 bases and J 0 bases, with 11 bases left between them. Germline lookup yields CDR1 SGHAT and CDR2 FQNNGV. The CDR3 has 16 residues. As DNA, the CDR3 is TGTGCCAGCAGCGACTTATGGGACTCTGGGGCCAACGTCCTGACTTTC. Protein product: CASSDLWDSGANVLTF. Filled out from reference TRBV11-2 and TRBJ2-6, the complete variable domain reads EAGVAQSPRYKIIEKRQSVAFWCNPISGHATLYWYQQILGQGPKLLIQFQNNGVVDDSQLPKDRFSAERLKGVDSTLKIQPAKLEDSAVYLCASSDLWDSGANVLTFGAGSRLTVL.

The V and J genes are TRBV2 and TRBJ2-7; 12 nucleotides align to TRBD2. In germline, CDR1 is SNHLY, CDR2 FYNNEI. V shed 1 base and J 5 bases; nucleotides not matched to a gene: 12. The length of the CDR3 is 18 residues. CDR3 amino acids: CASSEVWLAGGPENEQYF. The CDR3 DNA reads as TGTGCCAGCAGTGAAGTCTGGCTAGCGGGAGGGCCAGAAAACGAGCAGTACTTC.

This rearrangement joins TRBV6-2 or TRBV6-3 to TRBJ2-4, with a tentative D call TRBD1 (7 bases). Germline CDR1 MNHEY, CDR2 SVGEGT. V lost 6 bases, J lost 6 bases, and 21 bases lay in between. The CDR3 contains 16 residues. The DNA for the CDR3 is TGTGCCAGCAGCCCTGGGGGGCAGGGGGAGAGAAACATTCAGTACTTC. It is translated as CASSPGGQGERNIQYF.

The gene calls are TRBV6-2 or TRBV6-3 and TRBJ2-2, with 7 nucleotides matching TRBD2. The V gene's germline CDR1 is MNHEY and CDR2 SVGEGT. The CDR3 is 14 amino acids. Losses at the gene ends were 2 bases for V and 7 bases for J; bases not matched to a gene: 4. This CDR3 is CASSYPPGGGELFF. The CDR3 coding sequence is TGTGCCAGCAGTTACCCTCCGGGGGGCGGGGAGCTGTTTTTT.

This clonotype was seen many times. This chain connects TRBV20-1 to TRBJ2-7; possibly TRBD1 for D (5 bases). V was pared by 6 bases and J by 4 bases, with 13 bases between. Germline V gives CDR1 DFQATT, CDR2 SNEGSKA (reference sequence). This CDR3 comprises 12 residues. CDR3 coding DNA: TGCAGTGCCATGGGGCACGTTTACGAGCAGTACTTC. Its translation is CSAMGHVYEQYF.

This chain's CDR3 is CSVEDPANEQFF. DNA of the CDR3: TGCAGCGTTGAAGATCCAGCCAATGAGCAGTTCTTC. The gene calls are TRBV29-1 and TRBJ2-1; D not resolved. V dropped 0 bases and J dropped 6 bases, with 6 bases sitting between them. The CDR3 has 12 residues. From germline, CDR1 is SQVTM and CDR2 ANQGSEA.

The sample holds many counts of this clonotype. The V gene is TRBV3-1, the J gene TRBJ1-1, with D perhaps TRBD1 (5 bases). Trimming left V 3 bases short and J 1 base short, with 9 bases between. Germline CDR1 is LGHDT and CDR2 is YNNKEL (reference sequence). This CDR3 has 14 amino acids. The CDR3 sequence: CASSQAGKNTEAFF. CDR3 bases: TGTGCCAGCAGCCAGGCAGGGAAGAACACTGAAGCTTTCTTT.

The CDR3 nucleotides read TGCAGCGTTGCGACAGGGGGTTGGGGCTACACCTTC. Its translation: CSVATGGWGYTF. The V gene is TRBV29-1, the J gene TRBJ1-2, with 9 nucleotides matching TRBD1. V was pared by 4 bases and J by 8 bases, with 5 bases of the junction left unmatched. The CDR3 has 12 amino acids. Germline loops: CDR1 SQVTM, CDR2 ANQGSEA.

The chain joins TRBV15 to TRBJ2-5, with D possibly TRBD1 on 5 matching bases. Germline V gene lookup returns CDR1 LNHNV and CDR2 YYDKDF (reference sequence). The V gene lost 4 bases and the J gene lost 7 bases, with 13 bases spanning the gap. The CDR3 totals 13 residues. The CDR3 protein is CATSITGGRTQYF. In DNA, the CDR3 is TGTGCCACCAGCATAACAGGTGGTCGGACCCAGTACTTC. The full variable domain, in which reference TRBV15 and TRBJ2-5 provide the parts outside the CDR3, is DAMVIQNPRYQVTQFGKPVTLSCSQTLNHNVMYWYQQKSSQAPKLLFHYYDKDFNNEADTPDNFQSRRPNTSFCFLDIRSPGLGDTAMYLCATSITGGRTQYFGPGTRLLVL.

This clonotype showed up just a few times. The rearrangement uses TRBV7-9 and TRBJ2-1; perhaps TRBD2 as D (5 bases). Deletions cut 7 bases from V and 13 bases from J, with 17 bases between. Germline V gene lookup returns CDR1 SEHNR and CDR2 FQNEAQ (reference sequence). The CDR3 contains 12 residues. The CDR3 sequence: CASTSPGEFQFF. Written as DNA, the CDR3 is TGTGCCAGCACCTCTCCCGGGGAGTTTCAGTTCTTC.